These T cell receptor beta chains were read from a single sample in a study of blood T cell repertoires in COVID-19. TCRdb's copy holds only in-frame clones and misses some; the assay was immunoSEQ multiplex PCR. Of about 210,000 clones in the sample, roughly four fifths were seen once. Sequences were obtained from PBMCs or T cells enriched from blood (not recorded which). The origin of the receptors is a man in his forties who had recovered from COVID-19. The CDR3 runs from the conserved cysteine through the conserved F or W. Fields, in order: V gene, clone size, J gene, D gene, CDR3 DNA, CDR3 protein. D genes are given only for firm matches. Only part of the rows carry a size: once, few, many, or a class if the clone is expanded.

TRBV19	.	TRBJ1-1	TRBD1	TGTGCCAGTAGGGTTGCAGGGGGCACTGAAGCTTTCTTT	CASRVAGGTEAFF
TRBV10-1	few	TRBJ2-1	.	TGCGCCAGCAGTGAACGGGGTTCGTTGTTGGGTGAGCAGTTCTTC	CASSERGSLLGEQFF
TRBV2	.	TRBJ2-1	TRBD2	TGTGCCAGCAGTGAGACTAGCGGGCGGAATGAGCAGTTCTTC	CASSETSGRNEQFF
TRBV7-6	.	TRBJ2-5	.	TGTGCCAGCAGCTGGGGACAAACGGAGACCCAGTACTTC	CASSWGQTETQYF
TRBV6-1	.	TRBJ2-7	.	TGTGCCAGCAGTGAAGCGCGATCCTACGGGCAGTACTTC	CASSEARSYGQYF
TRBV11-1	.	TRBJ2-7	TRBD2	TGTGCCAGCAGCCGGGGACTAGCGGGAGGAGGAGAGCAGTACTTC	CASSRGLAGGGEQYF
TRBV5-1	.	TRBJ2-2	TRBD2	TGCGCCAGCTTCCGGACTAGCGAAAACACCGGGGAGCTGTTTTTT	CASFRTSENTGELFF
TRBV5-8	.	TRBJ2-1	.	TGTGCCAGCAGCCGCGTGAGCGGGTACAATGAGCAGTTCTTC	CASSRVSGYNEQFF
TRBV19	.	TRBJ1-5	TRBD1	TGTGCCAGTAGACCGACAGGGGCCAGCAGACAGCCCCAGCATTTT	CASRPTGASRQPQHF
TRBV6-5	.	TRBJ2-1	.	TGTGCCAGCAGTTACTCGATCAGTCTAGGTGAGCAGTTCTTC	CASSYSISLGEQFF
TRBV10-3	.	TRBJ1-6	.	TGTGCCATCAGTACCAGGGGAGATAATTCACCCCTCCACTTT	CAISTRGDNSPLHF
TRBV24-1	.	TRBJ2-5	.	TGTGCCACGGGGGACACCCAAGAGACCCAGTACTTC	CATGDTQETQYF
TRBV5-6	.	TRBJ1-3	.	TGTGCCAGCAGCTCCCTAGCGAGTATGGGAAACACCATATATTTT	CASSSLASMGNTIYF
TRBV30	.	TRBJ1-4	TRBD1	TGTGCCTGGGGGGGAAGACAGGGGATGGAGAATGAAAAACTGTTTTTT	CAWGGRQGMENEKLFF
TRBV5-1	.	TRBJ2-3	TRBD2	TGCGCCAGCAGCCCGAGAACCTTAGCGGGATTGGGCACAGATACGCAGTATTTT	CASSPRTLAGLGTDTQYF